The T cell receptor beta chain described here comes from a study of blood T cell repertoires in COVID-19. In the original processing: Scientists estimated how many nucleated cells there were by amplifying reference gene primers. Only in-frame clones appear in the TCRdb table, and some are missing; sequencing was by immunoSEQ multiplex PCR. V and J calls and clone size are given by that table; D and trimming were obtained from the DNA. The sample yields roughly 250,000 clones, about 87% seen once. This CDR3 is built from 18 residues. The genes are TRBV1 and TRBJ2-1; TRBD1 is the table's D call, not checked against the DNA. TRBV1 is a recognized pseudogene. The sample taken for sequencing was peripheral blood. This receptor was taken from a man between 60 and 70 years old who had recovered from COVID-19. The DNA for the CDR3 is TGCACCAGCAGTCTTCGATTCCTGGAGGACAGGGGACGGAATGAGCAGTTCTTC. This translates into CTSSLRFLEDRGRNEQFF.